The rows below give T cell receptor beta chains drawn from one sample of a study of response to subunit inactivated influenza vaccine. From the RT-PCR reads, TCRdb called clonotypes with MiXCR, one entry per CDR3 protein. The sample holds some 850,000 distinct CDR3 sequences; less than 20% are singletons and the top ten take roughly 10%. The sequencing here drew on PBMCs from blood, taken roughly 5 days after vaccination. These receptor sequences come from a man aged 50-60 years who received an inactivated influenza vaccine. Both conserved end residues are part of each CDR3. The D gene is left open where the match is weak. Some rows mark clone size as missing; the rest say once, few, many or name a class of expanded clone.

d_gene: TRBD1; abundance: .; v_gene: TRBV15; j_gene: TRBJ2-7; CDR3nt: TGTGCCACCAGCAGATGGACAGGCGGCTACGAGCAGTACTTC; CDR3aa: CATSRWTGGYEQYF
d_gene: TRBD1; abundance: few; v_gene: TRBV7-2; j_gene: TRBJ2-5; CDR3nt: TGTGCCAGCAGCGCCTTACAGGGGAAAGAGACCCAGTACTTC; CDR3aa: CASSALQGKETQYF
d_gene: .; abundance: .; v_gene: TRBV5-1; j_gene: TRBJ2-1; CDR3nt: TGCGCCAGCAGCTTCGACCCAAACTACAATGAGCAGTTCTTC; CDR3aa: CASSFDPNYNEQFF
d_gene: TRBD2; abundance: .; v_gene: TRBV5-1; j_gene: TRBJ2-7; CDR3nt: TGCGCCAGCAAATTTGGGACTAGCGAAACCTACGAGCAGTACTTC; CDR3aa: CASKFGTSETYEQYF
d_gene: .; abundance: .; v_gene: TRBV9; j_gene: TRBJ2-7; CDR3nt: TGTGCCAGCAGCGAAGGTGGGATGGGGCGCGACGAGCAGTACTTC; CDR3aa: CASSEGGMGRDEQYF
d_gene: .; abundance: few; v_gene: TRBV28; j_gene: TRBJ2-6; CDR3nt: TGTGCCAGCAGTCCGACGACGAGCTGGGGTGGGGCCAACGTCCTGACTTTC; CDR3aa: CASSPTTSWGGANVLTF
d_gene: .; abundance: .; v_gene: TRBV6-2/TRBV6-3; j_gene: TRBJ2-5; CDR3nt: TGTGCCAGCAGGGAATACAGGGCGGAGACCCAGTACTTC; CDR3aa: CASREYRAETQYF
d_gene: .; abundance: .; v_gene: TRBV20-1; j_gene: TRBJ2-1; CDR3nt: TGCAGTGCTAGAGGGGGCCGCCTCGAGCAGTTCTTC; CDR3aa: CSARGGRLEQFF
d_gene: .; abundance: few; v_gene: TRBV27; j_gene: TRBJ2-7; CDR3nt: TGTGCCAGCAGTTTATCACCCGCAGTGGCCTACGAGCAGTACTTC; CDR3aa: CASSLSPAVAYEQYF
d_gene: TRBD2; abundance: .; v_gene: TRBV6-5; j_gene: TRBJ2-2; CDR3nt: TGTGCCAGCAGTTACTCCTCGGCGGGGGGGAGGACCGGGGAGCTGTTTTTT; CDR3aa: CASSYSSAGGRTGELFF
d_gene: TRBD2; abundance: .; v_gene: TRBV18; j_gene: TRBJ2-3; CDR3nt: TGTGCCAGCTCACCACCGACTAGCGGGTGGAGTAGGACAGATACGCAGTATTTT; CDR3aa: CASSPPTSGWSRTDTQYF
d_gene: .; abundance: many; v_gene: TRBV7-8; j_gene: TRBJ1-4; CDR3nt: TGTGCCAGCAGCTTAGTTCCCACCGGGAAACTGTTTTTT; CDR3aa: CASSLVPTGKLFF
d_gene: .; abundance: .; v_gene: TRBV7-9; j_gene: TRBJ1-4; CDR3nt: TGTGCCAGCAGCTTAGAGGGCTCCGTGGAAAAACTGTTTTTT; CDR3aa: CASSLEGSVEKLFF
d_gene: .; abundance: few; v_gene: TRBV29-1; j_gene: TRBJ2-5; CDR3nt: TGCAGCGTTGATTTGGAGACCCAGTACTTC; CDR3aa: CSVDLETQYF